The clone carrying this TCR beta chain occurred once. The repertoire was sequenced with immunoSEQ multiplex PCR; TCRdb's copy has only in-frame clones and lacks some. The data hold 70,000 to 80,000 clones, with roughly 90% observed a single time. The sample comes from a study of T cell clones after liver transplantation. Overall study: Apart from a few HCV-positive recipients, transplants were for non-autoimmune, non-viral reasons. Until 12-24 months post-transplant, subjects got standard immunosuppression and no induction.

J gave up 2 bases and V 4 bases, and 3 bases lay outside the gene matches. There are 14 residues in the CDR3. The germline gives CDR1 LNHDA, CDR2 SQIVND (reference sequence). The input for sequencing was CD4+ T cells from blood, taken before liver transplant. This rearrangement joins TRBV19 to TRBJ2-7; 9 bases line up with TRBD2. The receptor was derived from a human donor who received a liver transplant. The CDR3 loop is CASSTSGTTYEQYF. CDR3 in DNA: TGTGCCAGTAGTACTAGCGGGACGACCTACGAGCAGTACTTC.